The 16 T cell receptor beta chains presented below share a single source sample, sequenced in a study of cytomegalovirus exposure and HLA in healthy donors. PCR primers comprised 60 Vbeta and 13 Jbeta primers. Profiling relied on immunoSEQ multiplex PCR, and the TCRdb table lists in-frame clones only, not all of them. The data contain around 100,000 clones, 67% of them seen just once; the ten biggest clones take up almost 8.5%. The material sequenced was PBMCs. The receptors come from a man younger than 35 in good health and CMV-seropositive.

This clone came up a few times. This chain connects TRBV18 to TRBJ1-3, with D possibly being TRBD1 (5 bases). Looked up from germline, CDR1 is KGHSH and CDR2 is LQKENI. Trimming pared 3 bases from V and 6 bases from J, leaving 12 bases between. The CDR3 sequence is 14 residues long. The CDR3 nucleotides are TGTGCCAGCTCACCGGCGGGGGAGGCAAACACCATATATTTT. This codes for CASSPAGEANTIYF.

DNA for the CDR3: TGTGCCAGCAAAACAACAGGCAATCAGCCCCAGCATTTT. Translating gives CASKTTGNQPQHF. The rearrangement joins TRBV2 to TRBJ1-5; D ambiguous. The CDR3 is 13 residues long. Trimming pared 7 bases from V and 2 bases from J, leaving 9 bases between. CDR1 SNHLY and CDR2 FYNNEI come from the germline V gene.

This rearrangement joins TRBV15 to TRBJ1-5; possible D gene TRBD1, 5 bases. Trimming cost V 3 bases and J 12 bases, with 12 bases left between them. Germline V CDR1 and CDR2: LNHNV, YYDKDF (reference sequence). This CDR3 region has 12 residues. The CDR3 loop reads CATSSAEQVQHF. CDR3 coding DNA: TGTGCCACCAGCAGCGCCGAACAGGTCCAGCATTTT.

This clone was detected only a few times. The rearrangement joins TRBV7-2 to TRBJ2-7; tentatively, D is TRBD1 (5 bases). Trimming removed 5 bases at V and 4 bases at J, with 9 bases between. The CDR3 is made up of 12 amino acids. CDR1 is SGHTA, CDR2 FQGNSA, per germline. The chain's CDR3 is CASSVPGYEQYF. The CDR3 DNA sequence: TGTGCCAGCAGCGTCCCAGGGTACGAGCAGTACTTC.

The V and J genes are TRBV6-5 and TRBJ2-3, with 10 bases lining up with TRBD2. V lost 5 bases and J lost 7; bases outside the gene matches: 9. Germline CDR1 reads MNHEY; CDR2 reads SVGAGI. The length of the CDR3 is 15 residues. The CDR3, as DNA: TGTGCCAGCAGTAGGAGTCTAGCGGGGGATCATACGCAGTATTTT. Translated: CASSRSLAGDHTQYF.

This clone was recorded a few times. This chain joins TRBV6-4 and TRBJ2-3, with 8 bases matching TRBD2. The V gene end was trimmed by 3 bases and the J gene end by 1 base; junction bases not matched to a gene: 0. CDR1 and CDR2 (germline): MRHNA, SNTAGT. There are 14 residues in the CDR3. The CDR3 loop is CASSERGGTDTQYF. CDR3 nucleotides: TGTGCCAGCAGTGAGCGGGGGGGCACAGATACGCAGTATTTT.

The CDR3, as DNA: TGCGCCAGCAGCTTGTCTCAGGGGACCGGGGAGCTGTTTTTT. It codes for CASSLSQGTGELFF. J is TRBJ2-2 and V is TRBV5-1, with D possibly matching TRBD1 (6 bases). Germline-derived CDR1 and CDR2 are SGHRS and YFSETQ. There are 14 residues in the CDR3. Trimming took off 1 base at V and 5 bases at J, with 9 bases between the two ends.

CDR3 in amino acids: CASSTHRGTNEKLFF. The DNA for the CDR3 is TGTGCCAGCAGCACCCACAGGGGAACTAATGAAAAACTGTTTTTT. The rearrangement links TRBV7-2 to TRBJ1-4; TRBD1 aligns across 7 bases. The CDR3 runs 15 residues. J lost 1 base, V lost 5 bases, and 4 bases had no gene match. Germline V lookup: CDR1 SGHTA, CDR2 FQGNSA.

V and J are TRBV7-2 and TRBJ2-5; TRBD2 matches at 11 bases. V trimming: 1 base; J trimming: 4 bases; junction bases outside the gene matches: 2. The germline gives CDR1 SGHTA, CDR2 FQGNSA. The CDR3 totals 15 residues. DNA of the CDR3: TGTGCCAGCAGCTTAGGGCTAGCGGGGGGAGAGACCCAGTACTTC. Protein product: CASSLGLAGGETQYF.

This clone has just a few counts. V is TRBV19 and J is TRBJ2-6; TRBD1 aligns across 7 bases. The CDR3 extends over 16 amino acids. The V gene's germline CDR1 is LNHDA and CDR2 SQIVND (reference sequence). The junction had 10 bases not matched to a gene; V was cut back by 6 bases and J by 5 bases. Written as DNA, the CDR3 is TGTGCCAGTAGAGTTTACAGGGGCGACTGGGCCAACGTCCTGACTTTC. Translation gives CASRVYRGDWANVLTF.

CDR3 DNA sequence: TGCGCCAGCAGCTTGGACAGACAGAACACCGGGGAGCTGTTTTTT. This sequence encodes CASSLDRQNTGELFF. This chain joins TRBV5-1 and TRBJ2-2; D remains ambiguous. CDR1 is SGHRS, CDR2 YFSETQ, per germline. Trimming removed 0 bases from V and 1 base from J, with 7 bases in between. The CDR3 is 15 amino acids. The variable domain in full, with the rest retrieved from reference TRBV5-1 and TRBJ2-2, is KAGVTQTPRYLIKTRGQQVTLSCSPISGHRSVSWYQQTPGQGLQFLFEYFSETQRNKGNFPGRFSGRQFSNSRSEMNVSTLELGDSALYLCASSLDRQNTGELFFGEGSRLTVL.

V and J are TRBV5-1 and TRBJ1-2; 9 bases fit TRBD1. The CDR3 covers 14 residues. The germline CDR1 and CDR2 sequences are SGHRS and YFSETQ. V lost 4 bases, J lost 8 bases, and 9 bases stayed unmatched. CDR3 protein: CASSLDRTGAGYTF. The CDR3 DNA follows: TGCGCCAGCAGCCTTGACCGGACAGGGGCCGGCTACACCTTC.

The V call is TRBV5-1, the J call TRBJ2-1; TRBD1 matches 8 bases. V dropped 4 bases and J dropped 2; count of bases not matched to a gene: 5. Per germline, CDR1 SGHRS and CDR2 YFSETQ. The CDR3 length is 15 residues. The CDR3 nucleotides read TGCGCCAGCAGCGGACAGGGAGGCGCCTACAATGAGCAGTTCTTC. Translation gives CASSGQGGAYNEQFF.

The chain employs TRBV29-1 and TRBJ2-7, with D possibly TRBD2 on 5 matching bases. From germline, CDR1 is SQVTM and CDR2 ANQGSEA. V was clipped by 5 bases and J by 3 bases, with 29 bases between them. CDR3 size: 18 residues. CDR3 in amino acids: CSVPNREPWPPYYYEQYV. The CDR3 coding sequence is TGCAGCGTTCCTAACCGGGAACCTTGGCCCCCATATTACTACGAGCAGTACGTC.

This chain connects TRBV5-1 to TRBJ1-1; 8 positions match TRBD1. Germline V gene data show CDR1 as SGHRS and CDR2 as YFSETQ. With V trimmed by 1 base and J by 1 base, 3 bases remained unmatched. The CDR3 is made up of 15 amino acids. CDR3 residues: CASSLTGGRNTEAFF. As DNA, the CDR3 is TGCGCCAGCAGCTTGACAGGGGGTCGGAACACTGAAGCTTTCTTT. Supplemented by reference TRBV5-1 and TRBJ1-1, the full variable domain reads KAGVTQTPRYLIKTRGQQVTLSCSPISGHRSVSWYQQTPGQGLQFLFEYFSETQRNKGNFPGRFSGRQFSNSRSEMNVSTLELGDSALYLCASSLTGGRNTEAFFGQGTRLTVV.

As for this clone: The junction departs from the called germline gene at one end, perhaps through a read error. V and J are TRBV4-1 and TRBJ1-5; D gene ambiguous. This CDR3 has 15 amino acids. Per the germline V gene, CDR1 is MGHRA and CDR2 is YSYEKL. CDR3 sequence reads: CASSQDIGRNQPQHF. Written as DNA, the CDR3 is TGTGCCAGCAGCCAAGATATAGGGAGGAATCAGCCCCAGCATTTT.